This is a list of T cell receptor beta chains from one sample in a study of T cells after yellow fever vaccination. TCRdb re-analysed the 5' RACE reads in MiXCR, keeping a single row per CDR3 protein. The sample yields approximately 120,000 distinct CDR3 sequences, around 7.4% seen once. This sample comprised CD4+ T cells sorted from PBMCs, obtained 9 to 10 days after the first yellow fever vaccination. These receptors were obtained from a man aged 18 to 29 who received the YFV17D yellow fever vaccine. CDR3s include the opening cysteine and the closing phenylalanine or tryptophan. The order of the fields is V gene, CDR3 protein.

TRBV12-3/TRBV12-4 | CASTPGGGEAFF
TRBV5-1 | CASSLVQMNTEAFF
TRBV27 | CASSWAYTGELFF
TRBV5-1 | CASSSQGGSTDTQYF
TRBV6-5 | CASSYSTGGLGTEAFF
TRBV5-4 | CASSLVGQQETQYF
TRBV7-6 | CASSDSLGENSYGYTF
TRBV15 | CATSRDEEENIQYF
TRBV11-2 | CASSLSEGKKTQYF
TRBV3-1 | CASSRSRDRGDNEQFF
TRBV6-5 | CASSSDRVGEKLFF
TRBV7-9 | CASSQRQDLYNEQFF
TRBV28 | CASRVGGGFGANVLTF
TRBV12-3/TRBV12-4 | CASSTPDGRGTDTQYF
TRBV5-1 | CASSSTTELAKNIQYF
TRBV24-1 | CATSDFRDRAYEQYF
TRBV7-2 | CASSLPTGQNNEQFF
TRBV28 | CASSLIGLQETQYF
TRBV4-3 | CASSQSVDWEDPGELFF
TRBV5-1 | CASSLGGPGANVLTF
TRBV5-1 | CASSLESLGSAFTDTQYF
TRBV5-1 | CASSLGDSNEQFF
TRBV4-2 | CASSSTGLAGVNTQYF
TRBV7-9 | CASSQPGQSSGNTIYF
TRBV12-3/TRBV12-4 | CASREQGGELFF
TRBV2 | CASSRGGADTQYF
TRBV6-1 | CASSEAPNSYGYTF
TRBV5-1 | CASSLETSGYEQYF
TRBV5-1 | CASSPGGATYGYTF
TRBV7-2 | CASSLDPGNTIYF
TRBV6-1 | CASSEFGTNSPLHF
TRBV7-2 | CASSAGRGGYNEQFF
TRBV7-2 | CASSLVVIPEAFF
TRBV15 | CATRLEGFDSYEQYF
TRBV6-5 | CASSYGGLEERAFF
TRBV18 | CASSRISGGVESGNTIYF
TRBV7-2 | CASSGRELNTEAFF
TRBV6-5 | CASSIGQGSNQPQHF
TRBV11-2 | CASSLDTGTDTQYF
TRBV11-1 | CASSFQVYSPLHF